This is a list of T cell receptor beta chains from one sample in a study of Ad26.COV2.S vaccination and SARS-CoV-2 variants. TCRdb's table, derived via immunoSEQ multiplex PCR, lists solely in-frame clones and lacks some. This table has about 440,000 clones, around 90% appearing once. Sequencing used peripheral blood, obtained in a trial of Ad26.COV2.S vaccine versus placebo. Receptor source: a person aged 18-60 years who received the Ad26.COV2.S COVID-19 vaccine or a placebo. The CDR3 runs from the conserved cysteine through the conserved F or W. The order of the fields is clone size, V gene, J gene, D gene, CDR3 protein. D genes are given only for firm matches. Some rows have no size entry. The others give once, few or many, or a class for an expanded clone.

abundance: .; v_gene: TRBV7-2; j_gene: TRBJ2-5; d_gene: .; CDR3aa: CASSLVGETQYF
abundance: .; v_gene: TRBV7-6; j_gene: TRBJ1-3; d_gene: .; CDR3aa: CASSFGQPTSGNTIYF
abundance: .; v_gene: TRBV28; j_gene: TRBJ2-1; d_gene: TRBD2; CDR3aa: CASSPGTSGEQFF
abundance: .; v_gene: TRBV5-4; j_gene: TRBJ2-3; d_gene: .; CDR3aa: CASSDIGSDTQYF
abundance: .; v_gene: TRBV30; j_gene: TRBJ1-5; d_gene: .; CDR3aa: CAWSVGGDQPQHF
abundance: .; v_gene: TRBV7-9; j_gene: TRBJ2-1; d_gene: .; CDR3aa: CASSPDWRPYNEQFF
abundance: .; v_gene: TRBV5-1; j_gene: TRBJ2-1; d_gene: TRBD1; CDR3aa: CASSLNSRDRGQQFF
abundance: .; v_gene: TRBV6-2/TRBV6-3; j_gene: TRBJ2-4; d_gene: TRBD2; CDR3aa: CASSYSGTSGSDIQYF
abundance: .; v_gene: TRBV18; j_gene: TRBJ1-4; d_gene: .; CDR3aa: CASSPGSNEKLFF
abundance: .; v_gene: TRBV2; j_gene: TRBJ1-1; d_gene: TRBD1; CDR3aa: CASSRQGTEAFF
abundance: .; v_gene: TRBV5-1; j_gene: TRBJ2-6; d_gene: .; CDR3aa: CASSLAAGAGANVLTF
abundance: .; v_gene: TRBV5-1; j_gene: TRBJ2-5; d_gene: .; CDR3aa: CASSLVPETQYF
abundance: .; v_gene: TRBV27; j_gene: TRBJ2-3; d_gene: TRBD2; CDR3aa: CASSSGLAGKLVADTQYF
abundance: few; v_gene: TRBV14; j_gene: TRBJ2-1; d_gene: .; CDR3aa: CASSHTGSYNEQFF
abundance: .; v_gene: TRBV18; j_gene: TRBJ1-6; d_gene: TRBD1; CDR3aa: CASSWTGENSPLHF
abundance: .; v_gene: TRBV7-8; j_gene: TRBJ2-1; d_gene: .; CDR3aa: CASSLVREPPYNEQFF
abundance: .; v_gene: TRBV5-1; j_gene: TRBJ1-6; d_gene: TRBD1; CDR3aa: CASSSRTGGYNSPLHF
abundance: .; v_gene: TRBV28; j_gene: TRBJ2-2; d_gene: TRBD2; CDR3aa: CASSLLAGGAGELFF
abundance: once; v_gene: TRBV2; j_gene: TRBJ2-3; d_gene: TRBD1; CDR3aa: CASSLGQVPWPDTQYF
abundance: .; v_gene: TRBV27; j_gene: TRBJ2-7; d_gene: .; CDR3aa: CASSLTGTYEQYF
abundance: once; v_gene: TRBV6-2/TRBV6-3; j_gene: TRBJ2-7; d_gene: .; CDR3aa: CASSYTQAWREQYF
abundance: once; v_gene: TRBV9; j_gene: TRBJ2-1; d_gene: .; CDR3aa: CASSPESGAYNEQFF
abundance: .; v_gene: TRBV18; j_gene: TRBJ1-2; d_gene: TRBD1; CDR3aa: CASSPGQGASSYTF
abundance: .; v_gene: TRBV5-1; j_gene: TRBJ2-7; d_gene: .; CDR3aa: CASSLTGSFYEQYF
abundance: .; v_gene: TRBV28; j_gene: TRBJ1-1; d_gene: .; CDR3aa: CASSPQSGIWNTEAFF
abundance: .; v_gene: TRBV7-6; j_gene: TRBJ1-4; d_gene: TRBD1; CDR3aa: CASSLGPGQGGEKLFF
abundance: .; v_gene: TRBV7-2; j_gene: TRBJ2-5; d_gene: TRBD2; CDR3aa: CASSLVREGGKTQYF
abundance: .; v_gene: TRBV6-4; j_gene: TRBJ1-1; d_gene: .; CDR3aa: CASSDGGGSEAFF
abundance: .; v_gene: TRBV11-3; j_gene: TRBJ2-6; d_gene: TRBD2; CDR3aa: CASSLDPRLASSGANVLTF
abundance: .; v_gene: TRBV5-1; j_gene: TRBJ2-2; d_gene: TRBD1; CDR3aa: CASSLGWTGGELFF
abundance: .; v_gene: TRBV21-1; j_gene: TRBJ2-6; d_gene: .; CDR3aa: CASSSFYDVSGANVLTF
abundance: few; v_gene: TRBV2; j_gene: TRBJ2-2; d_gene: TRBD2; CDR3aa: CASSGSGRADTGELFF
abundance: .; v_gene: TRBV6-2/TRBV6-3; j_gene: TRBJ2-1; d_gene: TRBD2; CDR3aa: CASSWGGPGNEQFF
abundance: .; v_gene: TRBV24-1; j_gene: TRBJ2-3; d_gene: TRBD2; CDR3aa: CATSDFAGGDTQYF
abundance: .; v_gene: TRBV27; j_gene: TRBJ2-1; d_gene: TRBD2; CDR3aa: CASSLPGLGLNEQFF
abundance: .; v_gene: TRBV5-1; j_gene: TRBJ2-1; d_gene: .; CDR3aa: CASKGSISGDEQFF
abundance: once; v_gene: TRBV7-9; j_gene: TRBJ2-3; d_gene: .; CDR3aa: CASSWAQEDSTDTQYF
abundance: .; v_gene: TRBV28; j_gene: TRBJ1-5; d_gene: TRBD1; CDR3aa: CASTETGNQPQHF
abundance: .; v_gene: TRBV20-1; j_gene: TRBJ2-7; d_gene: TRBD2; CDR3aa: CSAPSGSRQYF
abundance: .; v_gene: TRBV25-1; j_gene: TRBJ2-1; d_gene: .; CDR3aa: CASSEGIKQFF
abundance: .; v_gene: TRBV7-9; j_gene: TRBJ2-1; d_gene: TRBD2; CDR3aa: CASSLGNGLASNEQFF
abundance: .; v_gene: TRBV11-3; j_gene: TRBJ2-1; d_gene: .; CDR3aa: CASSPRGSSYNEQFF
abundance: .; v_gene: TRBV15; j_gene: TRBJ2-1; d_gene: .; CDR3aa: CATSSTRGYNEQFF
abundance: .; v_gene: TRBV7-2; j_gene: TRBJ2-2; d_gene: .; CDR3aa: CASSLGTANTGELFF